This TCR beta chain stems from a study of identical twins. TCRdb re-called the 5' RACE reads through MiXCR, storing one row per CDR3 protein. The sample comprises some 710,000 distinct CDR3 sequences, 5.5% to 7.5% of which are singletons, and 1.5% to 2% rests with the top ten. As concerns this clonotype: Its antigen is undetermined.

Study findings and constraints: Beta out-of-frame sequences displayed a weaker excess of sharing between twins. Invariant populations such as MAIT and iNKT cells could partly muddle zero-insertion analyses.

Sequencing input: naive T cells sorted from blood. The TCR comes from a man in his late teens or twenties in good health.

The DNA for the CDR3 is TGCGCCAGCAGCCAAGACTTATTGACAGGGGAGGAATTTGGCTACACCTTC. Translation gives CASSQDLLTGEEFGYTF. The gene calls are TRBV4-3 and TRBJ1-2; 8 bases line up with TRBD1. The V and J ends lost 0 bases and 7 bases, in that order; junction bases with no gene match: 13. The V gene's germline CDR1 is LGHNA and CDR2 YSLEER. The CDR3 loop spans 17 amino acids.